The T cell receptor (beta chain) under discussion was sequenced for a study of blood T cells in healthy people across ages. Findings of the study overall: Observed TCR beta diversity per million T cells went down as age went up. This fall followed a roughly linear course with age.

The authors ran a second PCR of roughly 6 to 12 cycles using a sample-barcoded 5' primer and a J-beta primer mix. From the 5' RACE reads, TCRdb called clonotypes with MiXCR, one entry per CDR3 protein. The sample records roughly 1.5 million distinct CDR3 sequences, approximately 43% being singletons. The CDR3 runs 15 residues. V lost 2 bases and J lost 2, with 13 bases in between. Germline V gene lookup returns CDR1 SGHTA and CDR2 FQGNSA. Peripheral blood samples of 9 to 10 milliliters were drawn from each donor. This clonotype has just a few counts. The antigen remains unidentified. The V call is TRBV7-2, the J call TRBJ2-7; D tentatively reads TRBD1 or TRBD2 (6 bases each). Sequenced material: blood. The source is a woman younger than 35 in good health. This CDR3 reads CASSLTGADAYEQYF. In nucleotides, the CDR3 is TGTGCCAGCAGCTTAACGGGGGCGGACGCCTACGAGCAGTACTTC.